What follows are 4 T cell receptor beta chains derived from one specimen sequenced in a study of blood T cell repertoires in COVID-19. Sequenced by immunoSEQ multiplex PCR; TCRdb stores in-frame clones only, minus some. The table lists approximately 36,000 clones, around 87% of them singletons, with approximately 26% in the top ten. Sequenced input: peripheral blood. Every receptor here comes from a man aged 60-69 years with active or convalescent COVID-19.

The genes are TRBV7-9 and TRBJ2-2, with 13 bases lining up with TRBD2. J gave up 7 bases and V 3 bases, and 8 bases lay outside the gene matches. Per the germline V gene, CDR1 is SEHNR and CDR2 is FQNEAQ (reference sequence). The CDR3 is 17 amino acids. DNA for the CDR3: TGTGCCAGCAGCTTCCCGGGACTAGCGGGACGGGGCGGGGAGCTGTTTTTT. Amino acid sequence: CASSFPGLAGRGGELFF. The whole variable domain, filled in from reference TRBV7-9 and TRBJ2-2, reads DTGVSQNPRHKITKRGQNVTFRCDPISEHNRLYWYRQTLGQGPEFLTYFQNEAQLEKSRLLSDRFSAERPKGSFSTLEIQRTEQGDSAMYLCASSFPGLAGRGGELFFGEGSRLTVL.

This rearrangement joins TRBV6-5 to TRBJ2-1; 9 bases map to TRBD2. The ends lost 5 bases at V and 4 bases at J; junction bases unmatched: 6. The CDR3 covers 15 residues. Germline V gives CDR1 MNHEY, CDR2 SVGAGI. CDR3 sequence reads: CASSLGLAQYNEQFF. In nucleotides, the CDR3 is TGTGCCAGCAGTCTCGGACTAGCGCAATACAATGAGCAGTTCTTC.

The V call is TRBV7-9, the J call TRBJ2-4; maybe TRBD2 (5 bases). CDR3 size: 16 residues. The V and J ends lost 4 bases and 7 bases respectively, with 20 bases between them. Germline V gene sequence: CDR1 SEHNR, CDR2 FQNEAQ (reference sequence). The CDR3 here is CASSSQLLVNLNIQYF. CDR3 sequence (DNA): TGTGCCAGCAGCTCACAATTACTAGTTAATCTGAACATTCAGTACTTC.

This clone has just a few counts. The rearrangement links TRBV9 to TRBJ1-5; possibly TRBD1 for D (5 bases). Trimming removed 0 bases at V and 5 bases at J, with 6 bases between. Germline V lookup: CDR1 SGDLS, CDR2 YYNGEE. CDR3 length: 13 residues. Here the CDR3 DNA reads TGTGCCAGCAGCGTAGAGGGGTATCAGCCCCAGCATTTT. As protein: CASSVEGYQPQHF. Based on the CDR3 plus reference TRBV9 and TRBJ1-5, the full variable domain is DSGVTQTPKHLITATGQRVTLRCSPRSGDLSVYWYQQSLDQGLQFLIQYYNGEERAKGNILERFSAQQFPDLHSELNLSSLELGDSALYFCASSVEGYQPQHFGDGTRLSIL.